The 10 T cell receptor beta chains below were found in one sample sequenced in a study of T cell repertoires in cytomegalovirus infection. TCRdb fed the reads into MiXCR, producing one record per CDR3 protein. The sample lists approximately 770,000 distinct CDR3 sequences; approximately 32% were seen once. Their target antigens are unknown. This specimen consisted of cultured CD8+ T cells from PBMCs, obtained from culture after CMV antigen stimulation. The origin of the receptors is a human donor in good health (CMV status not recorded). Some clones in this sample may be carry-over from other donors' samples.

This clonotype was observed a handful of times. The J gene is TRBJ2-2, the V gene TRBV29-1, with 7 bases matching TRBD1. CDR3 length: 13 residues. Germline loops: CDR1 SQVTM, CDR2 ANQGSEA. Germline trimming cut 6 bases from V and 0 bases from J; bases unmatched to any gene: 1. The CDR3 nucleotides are TGCAGCGTGACAGGGACGAACACCGGGGAGCTGTTTTTT. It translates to CSVTGTNTGELFF.

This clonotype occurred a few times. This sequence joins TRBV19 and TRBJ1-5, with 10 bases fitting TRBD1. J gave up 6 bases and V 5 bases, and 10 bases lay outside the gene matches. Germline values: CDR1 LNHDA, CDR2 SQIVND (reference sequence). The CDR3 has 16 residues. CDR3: CASSFGQGGLGQPQHF. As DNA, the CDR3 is TGTGCCAGTAGTTTCGGACAGGGGGGTCTGGGTCAGCCCCAGCATTTT. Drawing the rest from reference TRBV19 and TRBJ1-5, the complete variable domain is DGGITQSPKYLFRKEGQNVTLSCEQNLNHDAMYWYRQDPGQGLRLIYYSQIVNDFQKGDIAEGYSVSREKKESFPLTVTSAQKNPTAFYLCASSFGQGGLGQPQHFGDGTRLSIL.

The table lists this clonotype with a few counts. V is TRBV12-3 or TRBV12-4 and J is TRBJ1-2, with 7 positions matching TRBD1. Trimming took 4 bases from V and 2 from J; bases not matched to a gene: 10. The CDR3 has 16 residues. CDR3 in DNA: TGTGCCAGCAGTTGGACACAGGGGTTACGGAACTATGGCTACACCTTC. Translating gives CASSWTQGLRNYGYTF.

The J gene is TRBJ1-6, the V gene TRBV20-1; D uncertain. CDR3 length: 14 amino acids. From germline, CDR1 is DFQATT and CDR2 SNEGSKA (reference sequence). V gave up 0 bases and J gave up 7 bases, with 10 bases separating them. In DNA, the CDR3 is TGCAGTGCTAGAGATACCGGGTACAATTCACCCCTCCACTTT. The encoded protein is CSARDTGYNSPLHF.

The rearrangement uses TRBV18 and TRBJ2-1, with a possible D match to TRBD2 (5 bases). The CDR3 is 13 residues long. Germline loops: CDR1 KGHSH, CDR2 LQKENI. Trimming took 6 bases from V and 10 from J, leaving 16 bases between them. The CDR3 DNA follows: TGTGCCAGCTCGCGCGGAGGTGGCGGGGAGCAGTTCTTC. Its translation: CASSRGGGGEQFF.

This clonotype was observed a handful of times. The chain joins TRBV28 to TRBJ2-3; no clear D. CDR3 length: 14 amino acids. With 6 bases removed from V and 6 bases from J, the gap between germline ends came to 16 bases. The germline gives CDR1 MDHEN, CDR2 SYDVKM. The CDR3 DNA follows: TGTGCCAGCAGCTCCCGGCATTGGTTGGATACGCAGTATTTT. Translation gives CASSSRHWLDTQYF.

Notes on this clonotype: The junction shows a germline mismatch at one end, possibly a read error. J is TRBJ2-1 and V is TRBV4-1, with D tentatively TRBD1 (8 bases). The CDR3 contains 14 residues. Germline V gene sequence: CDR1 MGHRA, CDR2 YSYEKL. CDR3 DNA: TGTGCCAGCAGCCAGGACAGGGCGGGGGATGAGCAGTTCTTC. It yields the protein CASSQDRAGDEQFF.

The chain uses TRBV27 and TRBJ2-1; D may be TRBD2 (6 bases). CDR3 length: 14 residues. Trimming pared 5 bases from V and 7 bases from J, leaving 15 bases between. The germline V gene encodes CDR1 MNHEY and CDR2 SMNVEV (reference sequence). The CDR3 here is CASSPGARGNEQFF. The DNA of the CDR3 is TGTGCCAGCAGTCCTGGAGCCCGGGGGAATGAGCAGTTCTTC.

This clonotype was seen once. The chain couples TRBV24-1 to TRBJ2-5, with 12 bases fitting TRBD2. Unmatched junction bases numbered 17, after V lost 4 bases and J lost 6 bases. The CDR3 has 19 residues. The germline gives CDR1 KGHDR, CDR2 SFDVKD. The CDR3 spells CATSDGTSGPIGREKTQYF. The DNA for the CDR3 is TGTGCCACCAGTGACGGGACTAGCGGGCCCATTGGCCGGGAGAAGACCCAGTACTTC.

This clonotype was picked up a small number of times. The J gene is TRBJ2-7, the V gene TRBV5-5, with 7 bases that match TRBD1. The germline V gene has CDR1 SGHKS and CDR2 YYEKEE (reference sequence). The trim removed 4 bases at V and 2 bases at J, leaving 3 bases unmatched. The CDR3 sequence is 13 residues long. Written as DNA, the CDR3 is TGTGCCAGCAGCCAGGGACAGACCTACGAGCAGTACTTC. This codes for CASSQGQTYEQYF.